The 19 T cell receptor beta chains reported below all come from one sample, sequenced in a study of early T cells in non-severe SARS-CoV-2 infection (dated by TCRdb to the early 2020s). The receptor library was made with 5' RACE. The sample was run on a NextSeq 500. TCRdb ran its own pipeline on the public reads, namely fastp trimming at Q25 and MiXCR clone calling, and kept in-frame beta chains. Each entry is one CDR3 protein sequence, shown with its most common DNA and genes. The sample table shows about 49,000 distinct CDR3 sequences, and 10% to 15% are seen once. In total, the top ten clones hold less than 9.5% of the sample. What was sequenced was whole blood. The source is an adult who was a healthcare worker with PCR-confirmed SARS-CoV-2 infection or an uninfected control (not recorded which).

Worth noting for this clonotype: Since a much larger clone is just one base distant, this may be a read error. The chain employs TRBV28 and TRBJ1-2; no clear D. The CDR3 loop spans 11 amino acids. Trimming removed 3 bases from V and 2 bases from J, with 1 base in between. CDR1 and CDR2 from the germline V gene are MDHEN and SYDVKM. DNA of the CDR3: TGTGCCAGCAGTTTCAACTATGGCTACACCTTC. Translation: CASSFNYGYTF.

This clonotype has at least ten counts. This sequence joins TRBV6-5 and TRBJ1-1; tentative D call: TRBD1 (6 bases). Germline V gene sequence: CDR1 MNHEY, CDR2 SVGAGI. This CDR3 comprises 13 residues. Trimming removed 7 bases from V and 5 bases from J, with 14 bases in between. CDR3 region: CASTRGRGTEAFF. The CDR3 DNA reads as TGTGCCAGCACCCGGGGGCGTGGAACTGAAGCTTTCTTT.

This clonotype occurred a few times. The chain recombines TRBV10-3 with TRBJ2-1; D unresolved. The V and J ends lost 3 bases and 8 bases respectively, with 8 bases between them. This CDR3 contains 12 residues. Germline CDR1 reads ENHRY; CDR2 reads SYGVKD. The CDR3 DNA is TGTGCCATCAGTGACATGGCGGATGAGCAGTTCTTC. This translates into CAISDMADEQFF.

In this sample, this clonotype turned up many times. This chain joins TRBV5-1 and TRBJ1-4; 10 nucleotides agree with TRBD1. V was pared by 3 bases and J by 8 bases, with 10 bases of the junction left unmatched. The CDR3 has 16 amino acids. In germline, CDR1 is SGHRS, CDR2 YFSETQ. CDR3 coding DNA: TGCGCCAGCAGCTCCGGAGGGGGACAGGGGAAGGAAAAACTGTTTTTT. Translating it yields CASSSGGGQGKEKLFF. Looking up the rest from reference TRBV5-1 and TRBJ1-4 gives the full variable domain: KAGVTQTPRYLIKTRGQQVTLSCSPISGHRSVSWYQQTPGQGLQFLFEYFSETQRNKGNFPGRFSGRQFSNSRSEMNVSTLELGDSALYLCASSSGGGQGKEKLFFGSGTQLSVL.

The chain couples TRBV29-1 to TRBJ1-5, with TRBD1 identical over 7 bases. Trimming at V came to 6 bases and at J to 3 bases, leaving 8 bases not matched to a gene. The germline V gene has CDR1 SQVTM and CDR2 ANQGSEA. This CDR3 region has 14 residues. The CDR3 DNA reads TGCAGCGTAACCGGGACAGCCGCCAATCAGCCCCAGCATTTT. It codes for CSVTGTAANQPQHF.

In this sample, this clonotype turned up many times. This chain uses TRBV24-1 with TRBJ1-2; unclear D gene. The V end lost 3 bases, the J end lost 10 bases, and 11 bases lay between the germline ends. The CDR3 spans 12 residues. CDR1 is KGHDR and CDR2 is SFDVKD in the germline V gene. CDR3 DNA: TGTGCCACCAGTGATCCGGGCCTCGCCTACACCTTC. Its translation: CATSDPGLAYTF.

In its sample, this clonotype was seen a few times. The V gene is TRBV20-1, the J gene TRBJ2-7; D is possibly TRBD1 or TRBD2 (5 bases each). Between the trimmed V and J ends, which lost 4 bases and 3 bases, there was a span of 10 bases. Germline CDR1 is DFQATT and CDR2 is SNEGSKA (reference sequence). This CDR3 is built from 12 residues. The CDR3 loop is CSATGLGYEQYF. The CDR3 region has the DNA TGCAGTGCTACGGGGCTAGGCTACGAGCAGTACTTC.

The table lists this clonotype with many counts. The chain employs TRBV20-1 and TRBJ1-1; no clear D gene. Germline V gene sequence: CDR1 DFQATT, CDR2 SNEGSKA (reference sequence). Trimming left V 3 bases short and J 5 bases short, with 13 bases between. The CDR3 is 13 residues long. CDR3 amino acids: CSASGPELTEAFF. The CDR3 bases are TGCAGTGCTAGCGGACCGGAACTAACTGAAGCTTTCTTT.

CDR3 DNA: TGTGCCAGCAGCGTTACTAGTCATGAGCAGTTCTTC. Amino acids: CASSVTSHEQFF. This chain uses TRBV11-2 with TRBJ2-1; D is possibly TRBD2 (5 bases). In germline, CDR1 is SGHAT, CDR2 FQNNGV. CDR3 length: 12 residues. V gave up 5 bases and J gave up 8 bases, with 10 bases separating them.

This clonotype was seen a few times. The chain carries TRBV12-3 or TRBV12-4 and TRBJ2-2; 7 bases line up with TRBD1. CDR3 length equals 16 residues. V was clipped by 3 bases and J by 7 bases; unmatched bases: 11. CDR3 region: CASSFDQGVRGGELFF. DNA of the CDR3: TGTGCCAGCAGTTTTGATCAGGGGGTGAGGGGCGGGGAGCTGTTTTTT.

The rearrangement links TRBV20-1 to TRBJ1-6; possible D gene TRBD1, 5 bases. This CDR3 contains 19 residues. Germline V gene lookup returns CDR1 DFQATT and CDR2 SNEGSKA (reference sequence). Trimming left V 0 bases short and J 0 bases short, with 18 bases between. CDR3 DNA sequence: TGCAGTGCTAGAGATTTCTCCAGGGAACCCAGCTCCTATAATTCACCCCTCCACTTT. Protein sequence: CSARDFSREPSSYNSPLHF.

The table lists this clonotype with many counts. The chain carries TRBV29-1 and TRBJ1-2, with D hard to call. Germline V gives CDR1 SQVTM, CDR2 ANQGSEA. V lost 4 bases to trimming and J lost 6 bases, with 15 bases between them. The CDR3 runs 13 residues. The CDR3 nucleotides are TGCAGCGTTGCTCTTCTCGTCGCGGATGGCTACACCTTC. Protein: CSVALLVADGYTF.

This clonotype was observed at least ten times. CDR3 residues: CASSSLSGGTSGANVLTF. In nucleotides, the CDR3 is TGTGCCAGCAGCTCCCTTAGCGGGGGCACTAGTGGGGCCAACGTCCTGACTTTC. This sequence joins TRBV7-3 and TRBJ2-6; 9 bases are a match to TRBD2. Looked up from germline, CDR1 is SGHTA and CDR2 is FQGTGA. CDR3 length: 18 amino acids. The J segment lost 3 bases and the V segment lost 4 bases, leaving 10 bases of the junction unmatched.

In its sample, this clonotype was seen many times. The chain combines TRBV24-1 with TRBJ2-2, with D perhaps assigned TRBD1 or TRBD2 (5 bases each). V lost 7 bases and J 2 bases, leaving 22 bases between the germline ends. The CDR3 length is 18 residues. Germline CDR1 reads KGHDR; CDR2 reads SFDVKD. The CDR3 nucleotides read TGTGCCACCAGCGATAGATATGTCCGGGACGACAACACCGGGGAGCTGTTTTTT. It is translated as CATSDRYVRDDNTGELFF.

The rearrangement links TRBV12-3 or TRBV12-4 to TRBJ2-7; 8 bases are a match to TRBD1. Germline trimming cut 5 bases from V and 3 bases from J; bases unmatched to any gene: 6. This CDR3 is built from 14 residues. This CDR3 is CASSPGTGGYEQYF. The CDR3 nucleotides are TGTGCCAGCAGTCCCGGGACAGGAGGCTACGAGCAGTACTTC.

This clonotype has only a few counts. The chain links TRBV29-1 to TRBJ1-1; no clear D gene. Trimming removed 7 bases at V and 11 bases at J, with 8 bases between. The germline V gene encodes CDR1 SQVTM and CDR2 ANQGSEA. CDR3 size: 8 residues. The CDR3 region has the DNA TGCAGCGCTGGAGGGGCTTTCTTT. Translated: CSAGGAFF.

This clonotype was seen a handful of times. V gene TRBV14 combines with J gene TRBJ2-2, with a tentative D call TRBD1 (5 bases). This CDR3 contains 14 residues. V was trimmed by 4 bases and J by 5 bases, leaving 11 bases between them. Per the germline V gene, CDR1 is SGHDN and CDR2 is FVKESK. The CDR3 protein is CASSPRAGTGELFF. Here the CDR3 DNA reads TGTGCCAGCAGCCCCAGGGCAGGGACCGGGGAGCTGTTTTTT. The full variable domain, its missing parts supplied by reference TRBV14 and TRBJ2-2, is EAGVTQFPSHSVIEKGQTVTLRCDPISGHDNLYWYRRVMGKEIKFLLHFVKESKQDESGMPNNRFLAERTGGTYSTLKVQPAELEDSGVYFCASSPRAGTGELFFGEGSRLTVL.

In its sample, this clonotype was seen many times. The gene calls are TRBV29-1 and TRBJ1-1; D is ambiguous. This CDR3 is built from 11 residues. The germline V gene has CDR1 SQVTM and CDR2 ANQGSEA. The V end lost 4 bases, the J end lost 10 bases, and 13 bases lay between the germline ends. DNA of the CDR3: TGCAGCGTTGTTGATTACCGGGGAGCTTTCTTT. Protein: CSVVDYRGAFF.

This clonotype was detected many times. The rearrangement joins TRBV6-2 or TRBV6-3 to TRBJ1-2, with TRBD1 identical over 8 bases. Germline CDR1 reads MNHEY; CDR2 reads SVGEGT. The CDR3 is 15 residues long. J gave up 4 bases and V 10 bases, and 14 bases lay outside the gene matches. The CDR3 spells CATHFPGQAFYGYTF. Written as DNA, the CDR3 is TGTGCCACCCACTTTCCGGGACAGGCCTTCTATGGCTACACCTTC.